Here is one TCR beta chain with its context. The antigen is unknown. The junction shows a germline mismatch at one end, possibly a read error. The sample comes from a study of T cells after yellow fever vaccination. Overall study results and limits: Clones that expanded after primary vaccination mostly reappeared after the booster (less than 98% CD4, approximately 85% CD8).

TCRdb re-called the 5' RACE reads through MiXCR, storing one row per CDR3 protein. The table includes about 260,000 distinct CDR3 sequences, around 5.2% detected once. Germline CDR1 and CDR2: LNHDA and SQIVND (reference sequence). The CDR3 loop spans 17 amino acids. The chain recombines TRBV19 with TRBJ1-5, with 8 bases aligning to TRBD1. The origin of this receptor is a man aged 18 to 29 who received the YFV17D yellow fever vaccine. The sample was CD4+ T cells sorted from PBMCs, taken on the day of the yellow fever booster vaccination. CDR3 sequence reads: CASSILGQGTLYQPQHF. CDR3 DNA: TGTGCCAGTAGTATTCTTGGACAGGGAACCCTTTATCAGCCCCAGCATTTC.